The 12 T cell receptor beta chains below come from one sample, sequenced in a study of regulatory T cells in long-lasting Graves disease. The authors built TCR beta libraries using iRepertoire HTBI primers and Arm-PCR of CDR3 regions. One entry per CDR3 protein results from TCRdb running MiXCR on the multiplex PCR reads. The sample lists 420,000 or so distinct CDR3 sequences, roughly a quarter occurring once. Stated time point: persistent/refractory GD, antithyroid drugs over 5 years with positive TRAb. The TCR library was prepared using RNA isolated from PBMCs. The sequences come from peripheral blood mononuclear cells (PBMCs), collected when the disease was refractory, from a patient treated with antithyroid drugs. Source of these receptors: a female donor with Graves disease.

In this sample, this clonotype turned up a few times. The chain joins TRBV9 to TRBJ1-1, with D perhaps TRBD1 (5 bases). The CDR3 sequence is 14 residues long. Trimming shortened V by 4 bases and J by 1 base, and 11 bases separated the two germline ends. Germline V gene sequence: CDR1 SGDLS, CDR2 YYNGEE. The CDR3 coding sequence is TGTGCCAGCAGCTACACCGGGGGGAACACTGAAGCTTTCTTT. This gives the protein CASSYTGGNTEAFF.

The V gene is TRBV6-1, the J gene TRBJ1-3; no firm D call. V lost 5 bases to trimming and J lost 0 bases, with 14 bases between them. Germline loops: CDR1 MNHNS, CDR2 SASEGT. This CDR3 has 16 residues. DNA for the CDR3: TGTGCCAGCAGTCACAAACATCTGAGCTCTGGAAACACCATATATTTT. Protein: CASSHKHLSSGNTIYF.

This clonotype was recorded many times. The chain carries TRBV28 and TRBJ1-2; 7 bases agree with TRBD1. The V segment lost 6 bases and the J segment 8 bases; nucleotides outside the gene matches: 15. This CDR3 is built from 15 residues. CDR1 is MDHEN, CDR2 SYDVKM, per germline. In DNA form, the CDR3 reads TGTGCCAGCAGGCCCCAGGGGGGAGGGATGTGGGGCTACACCTTC. Translated, it gives CASRPQGGGMWGYTF.

The chain uses TRBV27 and TRBJ2-2; D gene uncertain. V gave up 2 bases and J gave up 4 bases, with 8 bases separating them. Germline lookup yields CDR1 MNHEY and CDR2 SMNVEV (reference sequence). The CDR3 contains 14 residues. In DNA form, the CDR3 reads TGTGCCAGCAGTTTAGAGATCCGCACCGGGGAGCTGTTTTTT. Amino acid sequence: CASSLEIRTGELFF.

The chain uses TRBV7-6 and TRBJ2-7; D possibly corresponds to TRBD1 (6 bases). V was trimmed by 1 base and J by 3 bases, leaving 10 bases between them. The V gene's germline CDR1 is SGHVS and CDR2 FNYEAQ. The CDR3 sequence is 14 residues long. The CDR3 coding sequence is TGTGCCAGCAGCTTAGACAGGGCGATCTACGAGCAGTACTTC. Its translation is CASSLDRAIYEQYF.

The chain carries TRBV19 and TRBJ2-7; 12 positions agree with TRBD2. Germline CDR1 LNHDA, CDR2 SQIVND (reference sequence). The CDR3 consists of 16 residues. V was clipped by 1 base and J by 3 bases; unmatched bases: 4. As DNA, the CDR3 is TGTGCCAGTAGTATAGGGCTAGCGGGAGGGATCTACGAGCAGTACTTC. Protein: CASSIGLAGGIYEQYF.

The chain joins TRBV6-2 or TRBV6-3 to TRBJ2-1; D might be TRBD1 (8 bases). CDR1 and CDR2 (germline): MNHEY, SVGEGT. The length of the CDR3 is 18 residues. Trimming took off 0 bases at V and 2 bases at J, with 17 bases between the two ends. The CDR3 reads CASSYSPYRGGTYNEQFF. CDR3 in DNA: TGTGCCAGCAGTTACTCGCCCTACAGGGGGGGAACCTACAATGAGCAGTTCTTC.

The V gene is TRBV20-1, the J gene TRBJ2-2; D is unclear. V was pared by 6 bases and J by 0 bases, with 11 bases between. CDR1 and CDR2 (germline): DFQATT, SNEGSKA (reference sequence). This CDR3 spans 14 amino acids. The CDR3 protein is CSATGHANTGELFF. The CDR3 DNA is TGCAGTGCCACGGGCCACGCGAACACCGGGGAGCTGTTTTTT.

Only a few counts were recorded for this clonotype. V gene TRBV27 combines with J gene TRBJ1-3; D gene unclear. Germline lookup yields CDR1 MNHEY and CDR2 SMNVEV (reference sequence). The CDR3 runs to 13 residues. V lost 3 bases and J 4 bases, leaving 7 bases between the germline ends. This CDR3 reads CASSLWWGNTIYF. CDR3 nucleotides: TGTGCCAGCAGTTTGTGGTGGGGAAACACCATATATTTT.

The CDR3 spells CSVEWGTGSPNYGYTF. The CDR3 DNA follows: TGCAGCGTTGAATGGGGGACAGGGTCTCCTAACTATGGCTACACCTTC. This rearrangement joins TRBV29-1 to TRBJ1-2; 9 bases agree with TRBD1. This CDR3 is built from 16 residues. With 2 bases clipped from V and 0 bases from J, the junction kept 7 bases outside the gene matches. CDR1 is SQVTM, CDR2 ANQGSEA, per germline.

This clonotype was seen a few times. The rearrangement joins TRBV20-1 to TRBJ2-3; tentatively, D is TRBD2 (5 bases). The CDR3 covers 14 residues. CDR1 and CDR2 from the germline V gene are DFQATT and SNEGSKA (reference sequence). V lost 2 bases, J lost 5 bases, and 14 bases lay in between. CDR3: CSARMVLGVDTQYF. The CDR3 bases are TGCAGTGCTAGAATGGTACTAGGCGTAGATACGCAGTATTTT.

V gene TRBV20-1 combines with J gene TRBJ2-3, with 9 bases that match TRBD2. Trimming at V came to 4 bases and at J to 6 bases, leaving 8 bases not matched to a gene. The CDR3 consists of 14 residues. Per the germline V gene, CDR1 is DFQATT and CDR2 is SNEGSKA (reference sequence). The CDR3: CSATPSGTSDTQYF. CDR3 bases: TGCAGTGCTACCCCTAGCGGGACGTCCGATACGCAGTATTTT.